Listed below are T cell receptor beta chains from one sample, sequenced in a study of memory B cells and T cells in multiple sclerosis. No antigens are known for them. The assay was immunoSEQ multiplex PCR, and TCRdb's table has in-frame clones only and misses some. Of around 50,000 clones in the sample, over 75% were seen once. The specimen sequenced was PBMCs from blood kept in culture. The receptors derive from a human donor with multiple sclerosis. Both conserved end residues are part of each CDR3. The D gene is left open where the match is weak. Clone size is stated in some rows and not others, as once, few, many or a class when expanded.

CASSFKSEGDYGYTF | - | TRBJ1-2 | - | TRBV28 | 15
CASSIYRGNQPQHF | - | TRBJ1-5 | TRBD1 | TRBV6-6 | 14
CASRWGAGELFF | - | TRBJ2-2 | - | TRBV27 | 12
CASSENSGGTELFF | - | TRBJ2-2 | TRBD2 | TRBV10-2 | 14
CASRPRQGSMNTEAFF | - | TRBJ1-1 | TRBD1 | TRBV5-1 | 16
CASSLVVGQGYSTDTQYF | - | TRBJ2-3 | TRBD1 | TRBV5-1 | 18
CATSSPHRVDYNEQFF | few | TRBJ2-1 | - | TRBV15 | 16
CASSLDLNGYTF | - | TRBJ1-2 | - | TRBV5-1 | 12
CASSLQTGYEQYF | - | TRBJ2-7 | - | TRBV5-5 | 13
CASSSRLAGIQETQYF | once | TRBJ2-5 | TRBD2 | TRBV13 | 16
CASSTLAGLTDTQYF | - | TRBJ2-3 | TRBD2 | TRBV7-3 | 15
CASSLGDRPNQPQHF | - | TRBJ1-5 | - | TRBV5-6 | 15
CASSLVRTDSEAFF | - | TRBJ1-1 | - | TRBV5-1 | 14
CASSMMAGGYEQYF | few | TRBJ2-7 | TRBD1 | TRBV19 | 14
CSVGFTPNSYEQYF | - | TRBJ2-7 | - | TRBV29-1 | 14
CASSLTSGEYNEQFF | - | TRBJ2-1 | TRBD2 | TRBV7-9 | 15
CASSEWRGNQPQHF | once | TRBJ1-5 | - | TRBV25-1 | 14
CASSYPAVNTEAFF | - | TRBJ1-1 | - | TRBV28 | 14
CASSQEGYQETQYF | - | TRBJ2-5 | - | TRBV4-3 | 14
CASSVGTDLDTQYF | - | TRBJ2-3 | TRBD1 | TRBV6-1 | 14
CASSFRPRLAGAGETQYF | - | TRBJ2-5 | TRBD2 | TRBV13 | 18
CASSFDTGTGSYNEQFF | - | TRBJ2-1 | TRBD1 | TRBV5-1 | 17
CASSQVAGVGEAFF | - | TRBJ1-1 | - | TRBV14 | 14
CASSHLTSGTGELFF | - | TRBJ2-2 | - | TRBV4-1 | 15
CASTSGQGSYEQYF | - | TRBJ2-7 | TRBD1 | TRBV6-5 | 14
CASSQEGVGTYEQYF | - | TRBJ2-7 | - | TRBV4-1 | 15
CASSLSADTDTQYF | - | TRBJ2-3 | - | TRBV5-4 | 14